The rows below give T cell receptor beta chains drawn from one sample of a study of cytomegalovirus exposure and HLA in healthy donors. Repertoires were generated with immunoSEQ multiplex PCR, while TCRdb's copy carries only in-frame clones and drops some. The sample lists 150,000 to 200,000 clones; 70% to 90% were seen once. The sequenced sample was PBMCs. These receptors came from a woman in her late teens or twenties in good health and CMV-seronegative. Both conserved end residues are part of each CDR3. Each record gives: clone size, J gene, D gene, V gene, CDR3 protein, CDR3 DNA. The D gene is left open where the match is weak. Clone sizes are given selectively: once, few, many, or a class where the clone is expanded.

.,TRBJ1-5,.,TRBV28,CASSRQAGDQPQHF,TGTGCCAGCAGTAGACAGGCCGGGGATCAGCCCCAGCATTTT
.,TRBJ2-5,TRBD1,TRBV7-9,CASTRTGEETQYF,TGTGCCAGCACGCGGACAGGGGAGGAGACCCAGTACTTC
.,TRBJ1-3,.,TRBV7-9,CASARRGISGNTIYF,TGTGCCAGCGCTAGGCGGGGAATTTCTGGAAACACCATATATTTT
.,TRBJ2-3,.,TRBV28,CASGPILGHSTDTQYF,TGTGCCAGCGGTCCTATCTTGGGGCACTCCACAGATACGCAGTATTTT
.,TRBJ2-1,.,TRBV27,CASSSRGTLDYNEQFF,TGTGCCAGCAGTTCCCGCGGGACCCTAGACTACAATGAGCAGTTCTTC
.,TRBJ2-3,TRBD2,TRBV10-3,CAINGGGTDTQYF,TGTGCCATTAACGGGGGGGGCACAGATACGCAGTATTTT
.,TRBJ2-7,.,TRBV19,CASSPTREYEQYF,TGTGCCAGTAGTCCGACTAGGGAATACGAGCAGTACTTC
.,TRBJ2-1,.,TRBV5-1,CASSLDSSYNEQFF,TGCGCCAGCAGCTTGGACAGTTCCTACAATGAGCAGTTCTTC
.,TRBJ2-1,TRBD2,TRBV28,CASSAILAGGRYNEQFF,TGTGCCAGCAGTGCCATACTAGCGGGAGGGAGGTACAATGAGCAGTTCTTC
few,TRBJ1-5,.,TRBV9,CASSVGTGNQPQHF,TGTGCCAGCAGCGTAGGGACAGGCAATCAGCCCCAGCATTTT
.,TRBJ1-1,.,TRBV29-1,CSVMRMNTEAFF,TGCAGCGTTATGAGAATGAACACTGAAGCTTTCTTT
.,TRBJ2-7,.,TRBV10-1,CASSGPGGEDEQYF,TGCGCCAGCAGTGGGCCCGGGGGTGAGGACGAGCAGTACTTC
.,TRBJ2-5,TRBD1,TRBV6-6,CATGDRRKETQYF,TGTGCCACCGGGGACAGGCGAAAAGAGACCCAGTACTTC
.,TRBJ2-1,TRBD2,TRBV5-1,CASSFDGVSAGGHNEQFF,TGCGCCAGCAGCTTTGATGGAGTCTCGGCGGGGGGGCATAATGAGCAGTTCTTC
once,TRBJ1-4,.,TRBV18,CASSTGTSGEKLFF,TGTGCCAGCTCAACCGGGACTTCAGGCGAAAAACTGTTTTTT
.,TRBJ2-7,TRBD1,TRBV6-1,CASSRGDRGLYEQYF,TGTGCCAGCAGTCGTGGGGACAGGGGTCTCTACGAGCAGTACTTC
once,TRBJ2-5,.,TRBV14,CASSQDRRTQYF,TGTGCCAGCAGCCAAGATCGGAGGACCCAGTACTTC
.,TRBJ1-2,TRBD1,TRBV29-1,CSVDRTGGWYGYTF,TGCAGCGTTGATAGGACAGGGGGTTGGTATGGCTACACCTTC
.,TRBJ1-2,.,TRBV10-3,CAIRVWGGETVYGYTF,TGTGCCATCAGGGTCTGGGGAGGGGAGACTGTCTATGGCTACACCTTC
.,TRBJ2-5,TRBD2,TRBV28,CASSYTSGATQETQYF,TGTGCCAGCAGTTACACTAGCGGGGCTACCCAAGAGACCCAGTACTTC
.,TRBJ2-5,TRBD1,TRBV6-1,CASSEADRGLETQYF,TGTGCCAGCAGTGAAGCTGACAGGGGGCTGGAGACCCAGTACTTC
once,TRBJ2-5,.,TRBV28,CASRSPSERETQYF,TGTGCCAGCAGGTCCCCTAGTGAGAGGGAGACCCAGTACTTC
.,TRBJ2-2,TRBD1,TRBV5-1,CASSLVQGALNTGELFF,TGCGCCAGCAGCTTGGTACAGGGGGCGCTCAACACCGGGGAGCTGTTTTTT
few,TRBJ2-6,TRBD1,TRBV19,CASSTGAGANVLTF,TGTGCCAGTTCGACAGGGGCTGGGGCCAACGTCCTGACTTTC
once,TRBJ2-7,TRBD1,TRBV9,CASSPGGTGDYEQYF,TGTGCCAGCAGCCCGGGGGGGACAGGGGACTACGAGCAGTACTTC
.,TRBJ1-1,.,TRBV6-5,CASSRLGGEAFF,TGTGCCAGCAGTCGCTTGGGGGGTGAAGCTTTCTTT
.,TRBJ2-3,TRBD2,TRBV4-1,CASSGRLSGREADTQYF,TGCGCCAGCAGCGGACGACTTAGCGGGAGGGAGGCAGATACGCAGTATTTT
.,TRBJ2-1,.,TRBV30,CAWSYRGASEQFF,TGTGCCTGGAGTTACCGGGGGGCTAGCGAGCAGTTCTTC
.,TRBJ2-5,.,TRBV2,CASSRGRQGETQYF,TGTGCCAGCAGTCGCGGACGGCAGGGAGAGACCCAGTACTTC
.,TRBJ2-7,.,TRBV28,CASRPLGGPFYEQYF,TGTGCCAGCAGACCCCTGGGGGGGCCATTCTACGAGCAGTACTTC
.,TRBJ2-5,TRBD1,TRBV9,CASSGRQGAQQETQYF,TGTGCCAGCAGCGGGAGACAGGGGGCGCAACAAGAGACCCAGTACTTC
.,TRBJ1-1,TRBD1,TRBV6-1,CASSQGQGDTEAFF,TGTGCCAGCAGCCAGGGACAGGGGGACACTGAAGCTTTCTTT
.,TRBJ2-7,.,TRBV10-3,CAIRSAGINYEQYF,TGTGCCATCAGGTCGGCAGGAATCAACTACGAGCAGTACTTC
.,TRBJ2-1,TRBD2,TRBV6-1,CASSALGTSGYNEQFF,TGTGCCAGCAGTGCCCTAGGGACTAGCGGATACAATGAGCAGTTCTTC
.,TRBJ2-1,.,TRBV4-1,CASSQDWLAAYNEQFF,TGCGCCAGCAGCCAAGATTGGCTAGCAGCCTACAATGAGCAGTTCTTC
.,TRBJ1-4,TRBD1,TRBV7-9,CASSFPGQGEEKLFF,TGTGCCAGCAGCTTTCCGGGACAGGGAGAAGAAAAACTGTTTTTT
.,TRBJ2-7,TRBD2,TRBV5-4,CASSPNSGRVQYEQYF,TGTGCCAGCAGCCCGAATAGCGGGAGAGTCCAATACGAGCAGTACTTC
.,TRBJ1-1,.,TRBV10-3,CAISREGVNTEAFF,TGTGCCATCAGTAGGGAGGGGGTGAACACTGAAGCTTTCTTT
few,TRBJ2-7,TRBD1,TRBV10-3,CAVAGTGSYEQYF,TGTGCCGTGGCCGGGACAGGGTCCTACGAGCAGTACTTC
.,TRBJ1-6,.,TRBV2,CASTRSGGDSPLHF,TGTGCCAGCACGAGGAGCGGAGGGGATTCACCCCTCCACTTT
.,TRBJ2-2,.,TRBV5-1,CASSLTRIHTGELFF,TGCGCCAGCAGCTTGACGCGGATCCACACCGGGGAGCTGTTTTTT
.,TRBJ2-7,.,TRBV5-6,CASSEDTQGREQYF,TGTGCCAGCAGCGAAGACACCCAGGGTCGCGAGCAGTACTTC
once,TRBJ1-1,TRBD1,TRBV15,CATSRGQTGDTEAFF,TGTGCCACCAGCAGAGGACAGACAGGGGACACTGAAGCTTTCTTT
.,TRBJ2-7,.,TRBV5-8,CASSFHGTRMPNEQYF,TGTGCCAGCAGCTTTCATGGGACAAGGATGCCTAACGAGCAGTACTTC
few,TRBJ2-1,TRBD2,TRBV29-1,CSVPGLAINEQFF,TGCAGCGTGCCGGGACTAGCAATCAATGAGCAGTTCTTC
.,TRBJ2-7,.,TRBV11-2,CASSLDGGREQYF,TGTGCCAGCAGCTTAGATGGGGGCCGGGAGCAGTACTTC
.,TRBJ2-7,TRBD2,TRBV19,CASSYGGSGAYEQYF,TGTGCCAGTAGCTACGGGGGGAGCGGGGCCTACGAGCAGTACTTC
.,TRBJ2-7,TRBD2,TRBV27,CASSSPGLASYEQYF,TGTGCCAGCAGCTCGCCGGGACTAGCATCCTACGAGCAGTACTTC
.,TRBJ2-7,.,TRBV27,CASSFSETYEQYF,TGTGCCAGCAGTTTTTCGGAGACTTACGAGCAGTACTTC
.,TRBJ1-1,.,TRBV19,CATSLGGRTEAFF,TGTGCCACCTCGTTGGGGGGGAGGACTGAAGCTTTCTTT
.,TRBJ1-1,.,TRBV28,CASSTGSGYTEAFF,TGTGCCAGCAGTACAGGGTCGGGCTACACTGAAGCTTTCTTT
.,TRBJ2-7,.,TRBV20-1,CSAGAAYEQYF,TGCAGTGCAGGGGCTGCCTACGAGCAGTACTTC
.,TRBJ2-3,TRBD2,TRBV6-5,CASSYKAGAFTDTQYF,TGTGCCAGCAGTTACAAAGCGGGGGCCTTCACAGATACGCAGTATTTT
.,TRBJ1-3,.,TRBV4-2,CASSPDHSSGNTIYF,TGTGCCAGCAGCCCAGATCACAGTTCTGGAAACACCATATATTTT
.,TRBJ1-6,.,TRBV9,CASSPGDITHSPLHF,TGTGCCAGCAGCCCCGGGGACATAACACATTCACCCCTCCACTTT
.,TRBJ2-2,TRBD1,TRBV6-5,CASTLQGGAGELFF,TGTGCCAGCACGTTACAGGGGGGCGCCGGGGAGCTGTTTTTT
.,TRBJ1-5,.,TRBV7-9,CSSSLGVSGSNQPQHF,TGTTCCAGCAGCTTAGGGGTTTCAGGGAGCAATCAGCCCCAGCATTTT
.,TRBJ2-3,.,TRBV28,CASKSGTYHTDTQYF,TGTGCCAGCAAGAGCGGGACATACCACACAGATACGCAGTATTTT
.,TRBJ2-3,TRBD2,TRBV5-1,CASTETSGDTQYF,TGCGCCAGCACTGAGACTAGCGGAGATACGCAGTATTTT
.,TRBJ2-5,TRBD2,TRBV9,CASSVEAGGVGTQYF,TGTGCCAGCAGCGTAGAGGCTGGGGGGGTGGGGACCCAGTACTTC